This entry concerns a single T cell receptor beta chain. Its antigen is still unknown. With V trimmed by 0 bases and J by 0 bases, 3 bases remained unmatched. This CDR3 region has 16 residues. Germline V gives CDR1 LNHDA, CDR2 SQIVND (reference sequence). The data originate from a study of CD8+ T cells in alopecia areata. General observations from the study: Tofacitinib significantly lowered scalp clonality and expanded CD8+ clones among the top 100.

Extraction and reverse transcription of RNA yielded cDNA as the sequencing template. Libraries were prepared by immunoSEQ multiplex PCR; TCRdb keeps only in-frame clonotypes and omits some of them. This table holds under 150,000 clones, approximately 80% found once. This sample's treatment: oral pan-JAK inhibitor, 5-10 mg twice daily. Lesional scalp tissue (obtained by punch biopsy) and peripheral blood were collected from alopecia areata patients. The sequence derives from a human donor with alopecia areata. The chain recombines TRBV19 with TRBJ2-3, with TRBD1 matching over 7 bases. Sequences were derived from CD8+ T cells sorted from blood, sampled at week 4, from a patient treated with tofacitinib. The chain's CDR3 is CASSIEGQFSTDTQYF. CDR3 coding DNA: TGTGCCAGTAGTATAGAGGGACAGTTTAGCACAGATACGCAGTATTTT. The full variable domain, its missing parts supplied by reference TRBV19 and TRBJ2-3, is DGGITQSPKYLFRKEGQNVTLSCEQNLNHDAMYWYRQDPGQGLRLIYYSQIVNDFQKGDIAEGYSVSREKKESFPLTVTSAQKNPTAFYLCASSIEGQFSTDTQYFGPGTRLTVL.